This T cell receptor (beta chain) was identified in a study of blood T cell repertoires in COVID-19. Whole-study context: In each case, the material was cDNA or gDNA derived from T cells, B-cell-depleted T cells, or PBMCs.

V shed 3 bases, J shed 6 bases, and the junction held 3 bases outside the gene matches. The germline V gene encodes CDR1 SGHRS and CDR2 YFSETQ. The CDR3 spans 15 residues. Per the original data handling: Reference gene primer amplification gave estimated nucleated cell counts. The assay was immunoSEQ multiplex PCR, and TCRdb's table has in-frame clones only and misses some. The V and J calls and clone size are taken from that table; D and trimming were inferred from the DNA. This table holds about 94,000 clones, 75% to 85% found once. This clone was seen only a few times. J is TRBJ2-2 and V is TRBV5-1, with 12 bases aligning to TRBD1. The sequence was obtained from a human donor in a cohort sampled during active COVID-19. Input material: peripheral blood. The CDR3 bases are TGCGCCAGCAGCTCGGGACAGGGGGCGGCCGGGGAGCTGTTTTTT. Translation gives CASSSGQGAAGELFF.